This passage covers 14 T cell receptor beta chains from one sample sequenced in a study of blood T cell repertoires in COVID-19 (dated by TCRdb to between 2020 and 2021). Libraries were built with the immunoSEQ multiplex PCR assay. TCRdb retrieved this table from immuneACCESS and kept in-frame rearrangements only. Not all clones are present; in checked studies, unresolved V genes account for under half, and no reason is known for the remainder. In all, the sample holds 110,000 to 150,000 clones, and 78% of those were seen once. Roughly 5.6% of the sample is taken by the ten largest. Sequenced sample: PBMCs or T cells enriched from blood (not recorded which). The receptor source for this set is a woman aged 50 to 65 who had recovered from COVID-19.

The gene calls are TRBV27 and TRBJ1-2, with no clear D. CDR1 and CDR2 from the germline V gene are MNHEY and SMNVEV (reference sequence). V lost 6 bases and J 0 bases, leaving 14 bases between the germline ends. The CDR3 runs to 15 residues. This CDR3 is CASRVVAGANYGYTF. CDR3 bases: TGTGCCAGCAGGGTCGTTGCGGGCGCTAACTATGGCTACACCTTC.

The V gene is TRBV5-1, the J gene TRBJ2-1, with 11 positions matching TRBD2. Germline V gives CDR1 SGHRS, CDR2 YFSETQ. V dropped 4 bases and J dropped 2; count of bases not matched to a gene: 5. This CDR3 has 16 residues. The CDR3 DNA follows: TGCGCCAGCAGCCAGCTAGCGGGGGGCCCCTACAATGAGCAGTTCTTC. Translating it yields CASSQLAGGPYNEQFF.

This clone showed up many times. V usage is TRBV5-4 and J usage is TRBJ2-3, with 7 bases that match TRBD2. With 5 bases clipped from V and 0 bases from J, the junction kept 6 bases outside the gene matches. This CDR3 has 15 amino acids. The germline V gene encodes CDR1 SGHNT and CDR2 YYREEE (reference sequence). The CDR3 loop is CASSYWGGSTDTQYF. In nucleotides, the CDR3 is TGTGCCAGCAGTTATTGGGGGGGTAGCACAGATACGCAGTATTTT.

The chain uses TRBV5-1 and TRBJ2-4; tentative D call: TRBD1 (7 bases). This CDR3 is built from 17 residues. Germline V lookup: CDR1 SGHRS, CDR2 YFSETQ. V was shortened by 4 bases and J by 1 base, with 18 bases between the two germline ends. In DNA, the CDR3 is TGCGCCAGCAGCCCTCGACAGGGTCGGGAGGCCAAAAACATTCAGTACTTC. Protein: CASSPRQGREAKNIQYF.

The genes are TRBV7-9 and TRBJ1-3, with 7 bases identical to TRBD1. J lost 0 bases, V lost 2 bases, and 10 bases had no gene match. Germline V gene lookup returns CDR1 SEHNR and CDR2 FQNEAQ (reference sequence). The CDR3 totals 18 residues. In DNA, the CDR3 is TGTGCCAGCAGCTTATGGACAGGCCTGTTGCCCTCTGGAAACACCATATATTTT. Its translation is CASSLWTGLLPSGNTIYF.

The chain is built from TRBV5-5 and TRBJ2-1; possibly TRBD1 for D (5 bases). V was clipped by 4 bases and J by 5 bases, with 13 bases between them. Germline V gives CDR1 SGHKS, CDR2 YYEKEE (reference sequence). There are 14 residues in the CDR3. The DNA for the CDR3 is TGTGCCAGCAGCCCTCGGACAAGGAACAATGAGCAGTTCTTC. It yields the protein CASSPRTRNNEQFF.

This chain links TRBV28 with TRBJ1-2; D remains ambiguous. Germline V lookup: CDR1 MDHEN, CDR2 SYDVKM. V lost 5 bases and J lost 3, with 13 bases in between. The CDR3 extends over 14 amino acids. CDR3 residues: CASSHSGDYYGYTF. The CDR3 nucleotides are TGTGCCAGCAGTCACAGCGGAGATTACTATGGCTACACCTTC.

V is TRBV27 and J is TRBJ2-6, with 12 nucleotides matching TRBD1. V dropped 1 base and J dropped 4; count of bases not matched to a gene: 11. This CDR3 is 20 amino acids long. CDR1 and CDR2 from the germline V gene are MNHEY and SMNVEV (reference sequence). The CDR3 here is CASSLWGPGQGATGANVLTF. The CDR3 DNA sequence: TGTGCCAGCAGTTTATGGGGTCCGGGACAGGGGGCAACCGGGGCCAACGTCCTGACTTTC.

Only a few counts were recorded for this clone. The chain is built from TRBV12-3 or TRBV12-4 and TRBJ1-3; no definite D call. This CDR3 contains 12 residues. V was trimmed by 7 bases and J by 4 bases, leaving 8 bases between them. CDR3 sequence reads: CASNAQGNTIYF. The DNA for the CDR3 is TGTGCCAGCAATGCCCAGGGAAACACCATATATTTT.

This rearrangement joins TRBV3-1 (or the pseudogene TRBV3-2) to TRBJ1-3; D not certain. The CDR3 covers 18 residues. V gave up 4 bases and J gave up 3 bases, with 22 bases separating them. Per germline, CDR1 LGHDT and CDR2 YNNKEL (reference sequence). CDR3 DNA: TGTGCCAGCAGCCCTCCGGAGCGGGCCGCTTGGCTTGGAAACACCATATATTTT. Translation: CASSPPERAAWLGNTIYF.

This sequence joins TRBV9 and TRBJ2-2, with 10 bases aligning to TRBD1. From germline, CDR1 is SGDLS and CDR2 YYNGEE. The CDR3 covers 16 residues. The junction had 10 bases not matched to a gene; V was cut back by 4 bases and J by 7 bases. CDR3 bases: TGTGCCAGCAGCCCCTTGGGGACAGGGGATCACGGGGAGCTGTTTTTT. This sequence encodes CASSPLGTGDHGELFF.

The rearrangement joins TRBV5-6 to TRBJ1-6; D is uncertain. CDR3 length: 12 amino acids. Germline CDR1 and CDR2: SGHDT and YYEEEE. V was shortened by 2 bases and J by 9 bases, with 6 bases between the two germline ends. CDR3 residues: CASSFPPSPLHF. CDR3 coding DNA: TGTGCCAGCAGCTTTCCTCCTTCACCCCTCCACTTT.

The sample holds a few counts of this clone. The CDR3 DNA reads TGTGCCAGCAGCCCGCGGGACAGGGGTTCGTACGAGCAGTACTTC. Protein: CASSPRDRGSYEQYF. The chain links TRBV13 to TRBJ2-7; the match to TRBD1 covers 10 bases. V lost 5 bases and J lost 4; bases outside the gene matches: 8. Per the germline V gene, CDR1 is PRHDT and CDR2 is FYEKMQ (reference sequence). CDR3 length: 15 residues.

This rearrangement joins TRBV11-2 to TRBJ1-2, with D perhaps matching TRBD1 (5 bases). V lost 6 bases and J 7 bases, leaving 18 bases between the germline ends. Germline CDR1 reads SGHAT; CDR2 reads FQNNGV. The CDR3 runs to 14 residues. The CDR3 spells CASSATDDDPGYTF. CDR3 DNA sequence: TGTGCCAGCAGTGCGACAGACGACGACCCTGGCTACACCTTC.